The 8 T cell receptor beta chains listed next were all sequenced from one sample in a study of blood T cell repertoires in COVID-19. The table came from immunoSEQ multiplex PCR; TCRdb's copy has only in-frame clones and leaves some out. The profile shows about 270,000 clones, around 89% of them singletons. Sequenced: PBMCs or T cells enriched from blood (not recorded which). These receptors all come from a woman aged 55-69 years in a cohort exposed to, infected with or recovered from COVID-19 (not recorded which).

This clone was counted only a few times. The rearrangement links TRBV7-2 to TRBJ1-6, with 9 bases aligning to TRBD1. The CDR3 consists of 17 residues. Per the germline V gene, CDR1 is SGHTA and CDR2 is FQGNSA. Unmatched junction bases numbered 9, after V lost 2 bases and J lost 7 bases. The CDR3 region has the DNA TGTGCCAGCAGCTTAAGTACAGGGGGCAGTCGAAATTCACCCCTCCACTTT. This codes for CASSLSTGGSRNSPLHF.

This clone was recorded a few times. For the CDR3, the DNA is TGTGCCAGCAGACAGGCTTCCTACAATGAGCAGTTCTTC. It encodes CASRQASYNEQFF. The chain recombines TRBV11-2 with TRBJ2-1, with a possible D match to TRBD1 (5 bases). Germline CDR1 is SGHAT and CDR2 is FQNNGV. The V end was cut by 6 bases, the J end by 1 base, with 7 bases between. This CDR3 has 13 residues.

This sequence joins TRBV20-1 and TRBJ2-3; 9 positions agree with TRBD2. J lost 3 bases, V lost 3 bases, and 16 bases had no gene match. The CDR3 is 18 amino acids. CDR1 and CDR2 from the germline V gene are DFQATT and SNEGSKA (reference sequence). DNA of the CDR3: TGCAGTGCTAGTCCAGCGGGAGGAGGCTCCCCTTGGACAGATACGCAGTATTTT. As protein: CSASPAGGGSPWTDTQYF.

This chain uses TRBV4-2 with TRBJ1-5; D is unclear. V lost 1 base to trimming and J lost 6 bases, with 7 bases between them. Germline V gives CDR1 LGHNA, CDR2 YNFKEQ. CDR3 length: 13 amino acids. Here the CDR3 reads CASSQGLGQPQHF. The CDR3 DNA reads TGTGCCAGCAGCCAAGGCCTCGGTCAGCCCCAGCATTTT.

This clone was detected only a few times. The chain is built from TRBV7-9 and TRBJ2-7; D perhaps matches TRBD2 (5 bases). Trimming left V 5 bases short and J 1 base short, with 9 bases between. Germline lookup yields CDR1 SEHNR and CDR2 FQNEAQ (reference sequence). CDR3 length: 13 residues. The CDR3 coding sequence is TGTGCCAGCAGCCCCCCGGGATCCTACGAGCAGTACTTC. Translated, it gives CASSPPGSYEQYF.

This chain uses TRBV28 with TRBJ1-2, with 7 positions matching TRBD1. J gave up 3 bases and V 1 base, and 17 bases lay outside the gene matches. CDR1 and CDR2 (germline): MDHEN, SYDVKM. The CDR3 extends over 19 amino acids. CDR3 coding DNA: TGTGCCAGCAGTTTATCTAAAGCCAGGGGGACGAGGATGGACTATGGCTACACCTTC. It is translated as CASSLSKARGTRMDYGYTF.

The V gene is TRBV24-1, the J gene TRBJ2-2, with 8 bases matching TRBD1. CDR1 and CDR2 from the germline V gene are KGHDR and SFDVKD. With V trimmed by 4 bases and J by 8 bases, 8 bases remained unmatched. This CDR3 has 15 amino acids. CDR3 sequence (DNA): TGTGCCACCAGTGACCCAGGGGGCGCGGCAGGGGAGCTGTTTTTT. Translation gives CATSDPGGAAGELFF.

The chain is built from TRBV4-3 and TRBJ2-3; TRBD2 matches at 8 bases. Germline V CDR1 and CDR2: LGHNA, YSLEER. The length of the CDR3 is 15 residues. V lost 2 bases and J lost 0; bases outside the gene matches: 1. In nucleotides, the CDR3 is TGCGCCAGCAGCCAATCTAGCGGGAGCACAGATACGCAGTATTTT. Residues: CASSQSSGSTDTQYF.